This passage covers 20 T cell receptor beta chains from one sample sequenced in a study of siplizumab effects on memory and regulatory T cells. Repertoires were generated with immunoSEQ multiplex PCR, while TCRdb's copy carries only in-frame clones and drops some. The sample holds over 95,000 clones; about 93% are singletons and the top ten take roughly 0.16%. The sequenced sample consisted of non-Treg CD4+ T cells sorted from blood. The receptor set was obtained from a human donor in good health.

This clone has just one count. The chain employs TRBV15 and TRBJ2-7; D is perhaps TRBD1 (6 bases). The CDR3 is 14 amino acids. V gave up 5 bases and J gave up 1 base, with 12 bases separating them. Germline V gene data show CDR1 as LNHNV and CDR2 as YYDKDF (reference sequence). The CDR3 loop reads CATSGRGLSYEQYF. For the CDR3, the DNA is TGTGCCACCAGCGGCAGGGGTTTATCCTACGAGCAGTACTTC.

The rearrangement links TRBV6-1 to TRBJ2-7; D might be TRBD1 or TRBD2, each matching 5 bases. This CDR3 has 15 residues. Germline V gives CDR1 MNHNS, CDR2 SASEGT. V was pared by 1 base and J by 2 bases, with 12 bases between. The CDR3 sequence: CASSEGGARTYEQYF. CDR3 sequence (DNA): TGTGCCAGCAGTGAAGGAGGGGCACGAACCTACGAGCAGTACTTC.

The chain uses TRBV14 and TRBJ1-2; D gene unclear. CDR3 size: 9 residues. Trimming left V 5 bases short and J 8 bases short, with 3 bases between. Germline loops: CDR1 SGHDN, CDR2 FVKESK. CDR3 sequence: CASSVGYTF. The CDR3 DNA sequence: TGTGCCAGCAGCGTCGGCTACACCTTC.

J is TRBJ1-2 and V is TRBV5-1; a weak D match, TRBD1 (5 bases). Germline loops: CDR1 SGHRS, CDR2 YFSETQ. This CDR3 is 16 amino acids long. V lost 4 bases and J lost 6, with 22 bases in between. The DNA of the CDR3 is TGCGCCAGCAGCCCTGTGGGGGACGGGAGGATTGATGGCTACACCTTC. Encoded protein: CASSPVGDGRIDGYTF. Variable domain in full (rest from reference TRBV5-1 and TRBJ1-2): KAGVTQTPRYLIKTRGQQVTLSCSPISGHRSVSWYQQTPGQGLQFLFEYFSETQRNKGNFPGRFSGRQFSNSRSEMNVSTLELGDSALYLCASSPVGDGRIDGYTFGSGTRLTVV.

The J gene is TRBJ2-2, the V gene TRBV7-3; D possibly matches TRBD1 or TRBD2 (5 bases each). The CDR3 runs to 16 residues. Trimming shortened V by 5 bases and J by 0 bases, and 13 bases separated the two germline ends. Germline V gene data show CDR1 as SGHTA and CDR2 as FQGTGA. The CDR3 DNA follows: TGTGCCAGCAGCCCCTCGGGGCAGGCGAACACCGGGGAGCTGTTTTTT. Residues: CASSPSGQANTGELFF.

The chain carries TRBV10-1 and TRBJ2-5; D gene uncertain. The germline CDR1 and CDR2 sequences are WNHNN and SYGVQD (reference sequence). V was pared by 4 bases and J by 7 bases, with 16 bases between. This CDR3 has 14 residues. CDR3 in amino acids: CASSGGSERWTQYF. DNA for the CDR3: TGCGCCAGCAGTGGTGGATCTGAACGGTGGACCCAGTACTTC.

The V call is TRBV6-1, the J call TRBJ2-3; possibly TRBD2 for D (6 bases). The V gene's germline CDR1 is MNHNS and CDR2 SASEGT. This CDR3 spans 15 amino acids. Trimming took off 5 bases at V and 2 bases at J, with 14 bases between the two ends. The CDR3 loop is CASSSDYLSTDTQYF. CDR3 in DNA: TGTGCCAGCAGTTCGGACTACCTGTCCACAGATACGCAGTATTTT.

The V gene is TRBV6-5, the J gene TRBJ1-2; tentative D call: TRBD1 (5 bases). Trimming shortened V by 6 bases and J by 6 bases, and 14 bases separated the two germline ends. The CDR3 has 13 residues. Germline loops: CDR1 MNHEY, CDR2 SVGAGI. In DNA, the CDR3 is TGTGCCAGCAGCCGAGTTCAGGGTGATGGCTACACCTTC. Protein sequence: CASSRVQGDGYTF.

CDR3 amino acids: CASSLYRGHTGELFF. The CDR3, as DNA: TGTGCCAGCAGTCTTTACAGGGGCCACACCGGGGAGCTGTTTTTT. This chain joins TRBV2 and TRBJ2-2; the match to TRBD1 covers 7 bases. J was trimmed by 3 bases and V by 5 bases; bases with no gene match: 6. Germline V gene sequence: CDR1 SNHLY, CDR2 FYNNEI. The CDR3 has 15 amino acids.

This clone was seen a single time. The rearrangement links TRBV28 to TRBJ2-1; 9 nucleotides align to TRBD2. The CDR3 has 14 amino acids. Germline-derived CDR1 and CDR2 are MDHEN and SYDVKM. J was trimmed by 8 bases and V by 4 bases; bases with no gene match: 6. CDR3 bases: TGTGCCAGCAGTTATAAGCGGGGGGCCGATGAGCAGTTCTTC. This codes for CASSYKRGADEQFF.

The genes are TRBV7-2 and TRBJ1-5; no clear D gene. Looked up from germline, CDR1 is SGHTA and CDR2 is FQGNSA. There are 15 residues in the CDR3. V was pared by 1 base and J by 3 bases, with 10 bases between. The CDR3 coding sequence is TGTGCCAGCAGCTTAGGCTGGTTAGTCAATCAGCCCCAGCATTTT. Translation gives CASSLGWLVNQPQHF.

This clone was recorded a few times. The sample carries other DNA sequences with the same CDR3. The V gene is TRBV11-2, the J gene TRBJ1-1, with D possibly being TRBD1 (5 bases). The V end was cut by 6 bases, the J end by 1 base, with 9 bases between. Germline values: CDR1 SGHAT, CDR2 FQNNGV. This CDR3 region has 13 residues. The CDR3 DNA sequence: TGTGCCAGCAGTCGCGGGGGGAACACTGAAGCTTTCTTT. The encoded protein is CASSRGGNTEAFF.

This chain joins TRBV20-1 and TRBJ1-1; D remains ambiguous. The germline V gene encodes CDR1 DFQATT and CDR2 SNEGSKA (reference sequence). With 5 bases removed from V and 7 bases from J, the gap between germline ends came to 8 bases. CDR3 size: 10 residues. The CDR3 loop is CSAGFIEAFF. The DNA for the CDR3 is TGCAGTGCTGGTTTTATTGAAGCTTTCTTT.

This chain joins TRBV28 and TRBJ1-2, with no clear D. The CDR3 consists of 13 residues. The germline CDR1 and CDR2 sequences are MDHEN and SYDVKM. V was shortened by 6 bases and J by 7 bases, with 15 bases between the two germline ends. As DNA, the CDR3 is TGTGCCAGCAGACAGACTCGCCGCTCTGGCTACACCTTC. It yields the protein CASRQTRRSGYTF.

The chain recombines TRBV6-5 with TRBJ1-6; a possible D gene is TRBD1 (5 bases). The CDR3 has 14 residues. Germline values: CDR1 MNHEY, CDR2 SVGAGI. V was pared by 2 bases and J by 6 bases, with 8 bases between. The CDR3 bases are TGTGCCAGCAGTTACCGGCAGGGTAATTCACCCCTCCACTTT. This encodes CASSYRQGNSPLHF.

The chain is built from TRBV9 and TRBJ1-3; D perhaps matches TRBD1 (5 bases). Looked up from germline, CDR1 is SGDLS and CDR2 is YYNGEE. The CDR3 spans 13 residues. Trimming took 3 bases from V and 4 from J, leaving 8 bases between them. The CDR3 reads CASSDRSGNTIYF. Here the CDR3 DNA reads TGTGCCAGCAGCGACAGGTCCGGAAACACCATATATTTT.

V usage is TRBV6-1 and J usage is TRBJ2-7; 7 bases match TRBD1. CDR1 MNHNS and CDR2 SASEGT come from the germline V gene. The CDR3 totals 15 residues. The J segment lost 0 bases and the V segment lost 7 bases, leaving 9 bases of the junction unmatched. The CDR3 loop is CASMRGLQSSYEQYF. For the CDR3, the DNA is TGTGCCAGCATGAGGGGGCTACAGAGCTCCTACGAGCAGTACTTC.

DNA for the CDR3: TGTGCCAGCAGCTTAGAATCTAGCGGGGCCACGGGGAATGAGCAGTTCTTC. Residues: CASSLESSGATGNEQFF. This rearrangement joins TRBV11-1 to TRBJ2-1; 9 bases are a match to TRBD2. Germline V gene data show CDR1 as SGHAT and CDR2 as FQDESV (reference sequence). The CDR3 totals 17 residues. J lost 7 bases, V lost 1 base, and 11 bases had no gene match.

This chain connects TRBV28 to TRBJ2-5; D might be TRBD1 (5 bases). The CDR3 contains 15 residues. V dropped 1 base and J dropped 0 bases, with 9 bases sitting between them. In germline, CDR1 is MDHEN, CDR2 SYDVKM. In DNA, the CDR3 is TGTGCCAGCAGTTTATTTGACAGCAACCAAGAGACCCAGTACTTC. This translates into CASSLFDSNQETQYF.

The chain recombines TRBV7-2 with TRBJ2-1; D unclear. This CDR3 spans 15 amino acids. The germline V and J ends were trimmed by 6 bases and 8 bases, with 20 bases remaining between them. Germline values: CDR1 SGHTA, CDR2 FQGNSA. The chain's CDR3 is CASRPPGVRGDEQFF. CDR3 bases: TGTGCCAGCAGGCCACCCGGTGTTCGAGGAGATGAGCAGTTCTTC.